The next 14 T cell receptor beta chains were all read from a single sample in a study of cytomegalovirus exposure and HLA in healthy donors. 13 Jbeta primers and 60 Vbeta primers were used for the PCR. Assay: immunoSEQ multiplex PCR; the TCRdb copy retains only in-frame clones and omits some. The repertoire holds about 95,000 clones, with roughly 80% as singletons. The sequenced sample consisted of PBMCs. All receptors come from a man aged 30 to 45 in good health and CMV-seropositive.

The chain recombines TRBV18 with TRBJ2-2, with 7 nucleotides matching TRBD1. The CDR3 contains 14 residues. The germline gives CDR1 KGHSH, CDR2 LQKENI. Trimming removed 3 bases from V and 4 bases from J; junction bases left unmatched: 2. CDR3 sequence (DNA): TGTGCCAGCTCACCTACAGGGGTCACCGGGGAGCTGTTTTTT. Translation gives CASSPTGVTGELFF.

This chain links TRBV5-4 with TRBJ2-7; TRBD1 aligns across 9 bases. CDR3 size: 15 residues. The J segment lost 6 bases and the V segment lost 2 bases, leaving 9 bases of the junction unmatched. CDR1 is SGHNT and CDR2 is YYREEE in the germline V gene (reference sequence). CDR3 bases: TGTGCCAGCAGCTTCGCCGGGACAGGGTTCTTCGAGCAGTACTTC. This codes for CASSFAGTGFFEQYF.

This clone came up once. The chain recombines TRBV29-1 with TRBJ2-5; D remains unclear. Germline lookup yields CDR1 SQVTM and CDR2 ANQGSEA. V lost 3 bases and J 6 bases, leaving 14 bases between the germline ends. The CDR3 has 13 residues. CDR3 coding DNA: TGCAGCGTTGAGGGTCCAGGCCAGAAGACCCAGTACTTC. This translates into CSVEGPGQKTQYF. The full variable domain, in which reference TRBV29-1 and TRBJ2-5 provide the parts outside the CDR3, is SAVISQKPSRDICQRGTSLTIQCQVDSQVTMMFWYRQQPGQSLTLIATANQGSEATYESGFVIDKFPISRPNLTFSTLTVSNMSPEDSSIYLCSVEGPGQKTQYFGPGTRLLVL.

J is TRBJ2-3 and V is TRBV28; D is perhaps TRBD2 (6 bases). The CDR3 sequence is 16 residues long. V lost 5 bases, J lost 0 bases, and 15 bases lay in between. CDR1 and CDR2 (germline): MDHEN, SYDVKM. The CDR3 DNA reads TGTGCCAGCAGTCTTACCGGGAGTTCTAGCACAGATACGCAGTATTTT. Its protein is CASSLTGSSSTDTQYF.

This chain uses TRBV29-1 with TRBJ2-2; 10 bases are shared with TRBD2. CDR1 is SQVTM, CDR2 ANQGSEA, per germline. The CDR3 contains 14 residues. Losses at the gene ends were 5 bases for V and 0 bases for J; bases not matched to a gene: 0. CDR3 nucleotide sequence: TGCAGCGTTCTAGCGGGGGCGAACACCGGGGAGCTGTTTTTT. This sequence encodes CSVLAGANTGELFF.

This clone was recorded only once. The rearrangement links TRBV7-8 to TRBJ2-7, with D possibly being TRBD2 (6 bases). V dropped 5 bases and J dropped 7 bases, with 15 bases sitting between them. CDR1 SGHVS and CDR2 FQNEAQ come from the germline V gene. This CDR3 comprises 13 residues. CDR3 amino acids: CASSGPGAREQYF. CDR3 DNA sequence: TGTGCCAGCAGCGGCCCGGGAGCCAGAGAGCAGTACTTC.

The chain couples TRBV4-1 to TRBJ2-7, with 7 bases lining up with TRBD1. The V and J ends lost 0 bases and 2 bases, in that order; junction bases with no gene match: 10. Looked up from germline, CDR1 is MGHRA and CDR2 is YSYEKL. This CDR3 is 17 amino acids long. As DNA, the CDR3 is TGCGCCAGCAGCCAAGACCCCCAGGGGGTCCCTACCTACGAGCAGTACTTC. Translated, it gives CASSQDPQGVPTYEQYF.

Note on this clone: The junction and the germline gene differ at one end; a read error may be behind it. The gene calls are TRBV28 and TRBJ1-6; tentative D call: TRBD1 (6 bases). The CDR3 length is 11 residues. CDR1 and CDR2 (germline): MDHEN, SYDVKM. The DNA for the CDR3 is TGTGCCAGCAGTTCTAACAGGGCGAACATCTTT. The encoded protein is CASSSNRANIF.

This rearrangement joins TRBV19 to TRBJ1-5; TRBD1 might be the D (5 bases). V was trimmed by 2 bases and J by 4 bases, leaving 12 bases between them. The CDR3 spans 15 residues. Germline V gene lookup returns CDR1 LNHDA and CDR2 SQIVND (reference sequence). The CDR3 loop reads CASSIFAGGNQPQHF. CDR3 nucleotides: TGTGCCAGTAGTATATTTGCGGGGGGGAATCAGCCCCAGCATTTT.

This chain links TRBV5-1 with TRBJ2-1; D not resolved. CDR1 and CDR2 (germline): SGHRS, YFSETQ. The CDR3 has 10 amino acids. V gave up 7 bases and J gave up 8 bases, with 7 bases separating them. The CDR3, as DNA: TGCGCCAGCGGCGGCCATGAGCAGTTCTTC. This codes for CASGGHEQFF.

The gene calls are TRBV5-4 and TRBJ2-1; 13 nucleotides line up with TRBD2. Germline-derived CDR1 and CDR2 are SGHNT and YYREEE (reference sequence). J gave up 7 bases and V 2 bases, and 9 bases lay outside the gene matches. The CDR3 has 17 amino acids. CDR3 coding DNA: TGTGCCAGCAGCTTCTCGAGGACTAGCGGGAGTTATAATGAGCAGTTCTTC. Its protein is CASSFSRTSGSYNEQFF. Variable domain in full (rest from reference TRBV5-4 and TRBJ2-1): ETGVTQSPTHLIKTRGQQVTLRCSSQSGHNTVSWYQQALGQGPQFIFQYYREEENGRGNFPPRFSGLQFPNYSSELNVNALELDDSALYLCASSFSRTSGSYNEQFFGPGTRLTVL.

This clone was counted a single time. The chain links TRBV11-3 to TRBJ2-1; the D gene is possibly TRBD1 (5 bases). The length of the CDR3 is 16 residues. Germline assignment: CDR1 SGHNT and CDR2 YENEEA. V was clipped by 2 bases and J by 0 bases, with 11 bases between them. This CDR3 is CASSLRGHSSYNEQFF. CDR3 nucleotides: TGTGCCAGCAGCTTAAGGGGTCATTCCTCCTACAATGAGCAGTTCTTC.

The J gene is TRBJ1-5, the V gene TRBV7-2; D perhaps matches TRBD1 (6 bases). Germline V lookup: CDR1 SGHTA, CDR2 FQGNSA. Trimming pared 5 bases from V and 6 bases from J, leaving 17 bases between. The CDR3 is 15 residues long. For the CDR3, the DNA is TGTGCCAGCAGCCCCAGACAGGCCAACACTCAGCCCCAGCATTTT. Encoded protein: CASSPRQANTQPQHF.

The gene calls are TRBV4-1 and TRBJ2-4, with D unresolved. The V gene's germline CDR1 is MGHRA and CDR2 YSYEKL. The germline V and J ends were trimmed by 1 base and 5 bases, with 9 bases remaining between them. The CDR3 runs 14 residues. CDR3 protein: CASSQGAWENIQYF. The CDR3 DNA reads as TGCGCCAGCAGCCAAGGGGCATGGGAAAACATTCAGTACTTC.